The T cell receptor beta chain described here comes from a study of T-cell reconstitution after alpha-beta-depleted transplantation in children. Unique molecular identifiers were incorporated into the prepared TCRbeta library. TCRdb re-analysed the PCR reads in MiXCR, keeping a single row per CDR3 protein. The profile covers some 300,000 distinct CDR3 sequences, with over 7% appearing a single time and about 9.3% taken by the ten largest. CDR3 length equals 13 residues. CDR1 is MNHEY and CDR2 is SVGAGI in the germline V gene. Trimming at V came to 9 bases and at J to 9 bases, leaving 7 bases not matched to a gene. Study-wide results and caveats: About two months after transplant, alpha-beta T cells reportedly came from several hundred expanded graft clones. Surviving thymic progenitors and recipient T cells were the source of high TCRbeta diversity at day 60 in some patients. Newly generated T cells supplied most T-cell counts and diversity one year post-transplant.

This clonotype showed up many times. The target antigen is unknown. This material consisted of peripheral blood, taken 360 days after TCRalphabeta/CD19-depleted stem cell transplant. J is TRBJ2-1 and V is TRBV6-5, with 11 positions matching TRBD2. The receptor's source is a female patient aged 2-9 years who had a stem cell transplant for Fanconi anemia, so the T cells may come from the graft donor. The CDR3 DNA reads as TGTGCCAGACCACTAGCGGGAGTGGGTGAGCAGTTCTTC. It encodes CARPLAGVGEQFF.